These T cell receptor beta chains were read from a single sample in a study of blood T cell repertoires in COVID-19. Clones were sequenced by immunoSEQ multiplex PCR, and TCRdb holds only the in-frame ones, with some missing. This table has 250,000 to 350,000 clones, around 87% appearing once. Specimen: peripheral blood. The source is a woman aged 45-65 years who had recovered from COVID-19. CDR3s include the opening cysteine and the closing phenylalanine or tryptophan. Each record gives: CDR3 length, V gene, D gene, J gene, clone size, CDR3 DNA, CDR3 protein. D genes are given only for firm matches. Rows give clone size only sometimes, using once, few, many, or a class for an expanded clone.

>12|TRBV6-1|NA|TRBJ1-2|NA
TGTGCCAGCAGATATCAGGGGTATGGCTACACCTTC
CASRYQGYGYTF
>15|TRBV5-1|TRBD1|TRBJ1-4|few
TGCGCCAGCAGCAAGGTGACAGGGGTTGGCGAAAAACTGTTTTTT
CASSKVTGVGEKLFF
>14|TRBV6-5|TRBD1|TRBJ1-2|NA
TGTGCCAGCACCGAAGGACAGGGCCCATATGGCTACACCTTC
CASTEGQGPYGYTF
>14|TRBV9|NA|TRBJ2-5|NA
TGTGCCAGCAGCGCGGGACACCTCGGAGAGACCCAGTACTTC
CASSAGHLGETQYF
>13|TRBV4-1|NA|TRBJ2-3|NA
TGCGCCAGCAGCCCCCGGGACACAGATACGCAGTATTTT
CASSPRDTDTQYF
>17|TRBV4-2|NA|TRBJ1-3|NA
TGTGCCAGCAGCCAAGATACCGCAGACAACTCTGGAAACACCATATATTTT
CASSQDTADNSGNTIYF
>13|TRBV6-5|NA|TRBJ2-5|NA
TGTGCCAGCAGACAGGGTTACCAAGAGACCCAGTACTTC
CASRQGYQETQYF
>14|TRBV28|NA|TRBJ1-5|NA
TGTGCCAGCAGTTTACGGGTTAGGAATCAGCCCCAGCATTTT
CASSLRVRNQPQHF
>14|TRBV13|TRBD1|TRBJ1-2|NA
TGTGCCAGCAGGTTTAGGGGACAGAACTATGGCTACACCTTC
CASRFRGQNYGYTF
>16|TRBV25-1|NA|TRBJ2-3|NA
TGTGCCAGCAGTGAATATTTTCACAGGGCCACAGATACGCAGTATTTT
CASSEYFHRATDTQYF
>14|TRBV7-6|NA|TRBJ2-2|NA
TGTGCCAGCAGCTCGACAGAAGGGGCCGGGGAGCTGTTTTTT
CASSSTEGAGELFF
>17|TRBV19|NA|TRBJ1-2|NA
TGTGCCAGTAGTACCGCTTCAGACCGAACTACTAACTATGGCTACACCTTC
CASSTASDRTTNYGYTF
>15|TRBV2|NA|TRBJ2-2|NA
TGTGCCAGCAGTGAATGGGGGGGGCACACCGGGGAGCTGTTTTTT
CASSEWGGHTGELFF
>15|TRBV11-2|NA|TRBJ2-7|NA
TGTGCCAGCAGCTTAGGAGGGCAGGCCTTCTACGAGCAGTACTTC
CASSLGGQAFYEQYF
>14|TRBV6-5|NA|TRBJ1-4|NA
TGTGCCAGCAGTTATAACCAAGGGGGTGAAAAACTGTTTTTT
CASSYNQGGEKLFF
>14|TRBV30|TRBD1|TRBJ1-6|NA
TGTGCCTGGAGTTGGGGACAGAATAATTCACCCCTCCACTTT
CAWSWGQNNSPLHF
>10|TRBV12-5|NA|TRBJ1-6|NA
TGTGCTAGTGGCTTTGTGCCCCTCCACTTT
CASGFVPLHF
>13|TRBV7-2|TRBD1|TRBJ1-2|NA
TGTGCCAGCAGCTTAGAAACAGGGGGTGGCTACACCTTC
CASSLETGGGYTF
>12|TRBV6-1|NA|TRBJ1-2|NA
TGTGCCAGCAGTGAGTCAGGCTATGGCTACACCTTC
CASSESGYGYTF
>23|TRBV27|NA|TRBJ1-1|NA
TGTGCCAGCAGTTCGCATTTTCTCCGGGAACTCCGAGGGAATATAGGTGGAGGAACTGAAGCTTTCTTT
CASSSHFLRELRGNIGGGTEAFF
>16|TRBV6-5|NA|TRBJ1-1|NA
TGTGCCAGCAGTTACCTCTGGGGGGGTCGGAACACTGAAGCTTTCTTT
CASSYLWGGRNTEAFF
>16|TRBV7-2|NA|TRBJ1-3|NA
TGTGCCAGCAGCTTATATGCAGGGGCATTTGGAAACACCATATATTTT
CASSLYAGAFGNTIYF
>13|TRBV12-3/TRBV12-4|NA|TRBJ2-3|NA
TGTGCCAGCTTTAGTAGCGGCACAGATACGCAGTATTTT
CASFSSGTDTQYF
>16|TRBV28|TRBD2|TRBJ2-1|NA
TGTGCCAGCAGCCTCGGACTAGCGGGAGGTTACAATGAGCAGTTCTTC
CASSLGLAGGYNEQFF
>15|TRBV28|TRBD1|TRBJ1-2|NA
TGTGCCAGCAGTTTAGCTGCAGGGGGCTTTCGGGGCTACACCTTC
CASSLAAGGFRGYTF
>13|TRBV6-5|TRBD1|TRBJ1-6|few
TGTGCCAGCAGTCCAAGGACAGGGCGACCCCTCCACTTT
CASSPRTGRPLHF
>15|TRBV7-9|TRBD1|TRBJ1-2|NA
TGTGCCAGCAGCGACGGGGACAGGGCAAACTATGGCTACACCTTC
CASSDGDRANYGYTF
>16|TRBV4-3|TRBD1|TRBJ1-4|NA
TGCGCCAGCAGCCAAGGACCCGGGACAGGAGGTGAAAAACTGTTTTTT
CASSQGPGTGGEKLFF
>17|TRBV9|NA|TRBJ1-4|NA
TGTGCCAGCAGCGTTGGCCATGGCCGTACAACTAATGAAAAACTGTTTTTT
CASSVGHGRTTNEKLFF
>15|TRBV3-1/TRBV3-2|TRBD2|TRBJ2-3|once
TGTGCCAGCAGCCAGACTAGCGGGGCCACAGATACGCAGTATTTT
CASSQTSGATDTQYF
>15|TRBV19|TRBD1|TRBJ2-4|NA
TGTGCCAGTAGTATAGGAGGGGGCACCAAAAACATTCAGTACTTC
CASSIGGGTKNIQYF
>17|TRBV7-6|NA|TRBJ2-6|NA
TGTGCCAGCAGCTTAGAGGGACATCCCTCTGGGGCCAACGTCCTGACTTTC
CASSLEGHPSGANVLTF
>14|TRBV14|NA|TRBJ2-5|NA
TGTGCCAGCAGCCAAGTTTATATTGGAGGAGCCCAGTACTTC
CASSQVYIGGAQYF
>16|TRBV18|NA|TRBJ1-1|NA
TGTGCCAGCTCACGGGGGGGATCGAGTACCCGGACTGAAGCTTTCTTT
CASSRGGSSTRTEAFF
>15|TRBV6-5|TRBD1|TRBJ2-1|NA
TGTGCCAGCAGTTACTCCCGAGACAGGGGCCATGAGCAGTTCTTC
CASSYSRDRGHEQFF
>14|TRBV15|NA|TRBJ2-5|NA
TGTGCCACCAGCAGAGAACAGAAACAAGAGACCCAGTACTTC
CATSREQKQETQYF
>14|TRBV2|TRBD1|TRBJ2-5|NA
TGTGCCAGCAAAGCTACAGGGGCGCAAGAGACCCAGTACTTC
CASKATGAQETQYF
>15|TRBV5-4|TRBD2|TRBJ2-7|NA
TGTGCCAGCAGCTTGAGGGCGGGAGGGCTCCACGAGCAGTACTTC
CASSLRAGGLHEQYF
>11|TRBV12-3/TRBV12-4|NA|TRBJ2-2|NA
TGTGCCAGCACAGGGTCCGGGGAGCTGTTTTTT
CASTGSGELFF
>15|TRBV30|NA|TRBJ1-5|NA
TGTGCCTGGAGCCTGGCAGGGGATGGGTTCCAGCCCCAGCATTTT
CAWSLAGDGFQPQHF
>16|TRBV7-2|TRBD1|TRBJ2-1|NA
TGTGCCAGCAGCTCCTCCCTGACAGGGGCGAGGAATGAGCAGTTCTTC
CASSSSLTGARNEQFF
>15|TRBV4-3|TRBD1|TRBJ2-3|NA
TGCGCCAGCAGCCTCATCAGGGGGCGCACAGATACGCAGTATTTT
CASSLIRGRTDTQYF
>15|TRBV4-1|NA|TRBJ2-7|NA
TGCGCCAGCAGCCAGCCGGGACTGCCGCACTATGGGCAGTACTTC
CASSQPGLPHYGQYF
>17|TRBV5-1|TRBD2|TRBJ2-7|NA
TGCGCCAGCAGCCTTACACTAGCGGGAGGGCCTCACTACGAGCAGTACTTC
CASSLTLAGGPHYEQYF
>14|TRBV18|NA|TRBJ1-1|NA
TGTGCCAGCTCACCACTTCATAGGGGCACTGAAGCTTTCTTT
CASSPLHRGTEAFF
>17|TRBV11-3|TRBD1|TRBJ2-5|NA
TGTGCCAGCAGCTCAGGGCAGGGACAGGGGATCCGGGAGACCCAGTACTTC
CASSSGQGQGIRETQYF
>15|TRBV19|NA|TRBJ1-2|NA
TGTGCCAGTAGAATTGGGGGCTCTCGTATCTATGGCTACACCTTC
CASRIGGSRIYGYTF
>15|TRBV9|NA|TRBJ1-2|NA
TGTGCCAGCAGCGTCGGAGGCCGGGAAACTCGGGGCTACACCTTC
CASSVGGRETRGYTF
>13|TRBV6-1|NA|TRBJ1-6|once
TGTGCCAGCAGTGAAGACGGTATTTCACCCCTCCACTTT
CASSEDGISPLHF
>14|TRBV9|TRBD1|TRBJ1-2|NA
TGTGCCAGCAGCGGGGGACAGGGAACCTATGGCTACACCTTC
CASSGGQGTYGYTF
>15|TRBV19|NA|TRBJ2-6|NA
TGTGCCAGTAGGAGTCCGGTCTCTGGGGCCAACGTCCTGACTTTC
CASRSPVSGANVLTF
>17|TRBV19|TRBD2|TRBJ2-2|once
TGTGCCAGTAGTACACGGACTAGCGGGAGGGGGCCCGGGGAGCTGTTTTTT
CASSTRTSGRGPGELFF
>15|TRBV6-2/TRBV6-3|TRBD2|TRBJ2-7|NA
TGTGCCAGCAGCCGATCCCTAGCGGCACCCTACGAGCAGTACTTC
CASSRSLAAPYEQYF
>15|TRBV6-2/TRBV6-3|TRBD1|TRBJ2-7|NA
TGTGCCAGCAGCGTCGGACAGGGGAGTATTTACGAGCAGTACTTC
CASSVGQGSIYEQYF